The text below deals with one T cell receptor beta chain. The data were obtained in a study of T-cell memory formation after mild COVID-19. Across the whole study: The two donors had largely donor-specific TCR clusters.

This CDR3 spans 17 amino acids. With 3 bases removed from V and 1 base from J, the gap between germline ends came to 16 bases. CDR1 and CDR2 from the germline V gene are SGDLS and YYNGEE. Using its own MiXCR run on the 5' RACE reads, TCRdb lists one record per CDR3 protein. The sample contains fewer than 650,000 distinct CDR3 sequences, roughly 21% of which appear only once. The sequenced material came from PBMCs or a T cell subset sorted from them (not recorded which). This clonotype was sampled from an adult woman who had mild COVID-19 (a few samples of this study predate the infection). Cell type and time point are not known. This chain uses TRBV9 with TRBJ2-2; D possibly uses TRBD1 or TRBD2 (5 bases each). This chain's CDR3 is CASSDRPGRKNTGELFF. The CDR3 nucleotides are TGTGCCAGCAGCGACCGTCCGGGACGGAAGAACACCGGGGAGCTGTTTTTT.